Below are 8 T cell receptor beta chains sequenced from a single sample in a study of cytomegalovirus exposure and HLA in healthy donors. Sequenced by immunoSEQ multiplex PCR; TCRdb stores in-frame clones only, minus some. The repertoire has 110,000 or so clones, roughly nine tenths of them found once; the top ten carry 4%. Input material: PBMCs. These receptors were obtained from a woman aged 18-29 years in good health and CMV-seropositive.

The rearrangement links TRBV28 to TRBJ1-6, with TRBD1 as a possible D gene (6 bases). Trimming pared 7 bases from V and 10 bases from J, leaving 23 bases between. From germline, CDR1 is MDHEN and CDR2 SYDVKM. The CDR3 sequence is 16 residues long. The CDR3 loop is CASTSQGGSNGSPLHF. The DNA for the CDR3 is TGTGCCAGCACCTCTCAAGGGGGATCTAACGGGTCACCCCTCCACTTT.

This clone was picked up one time. The chain has TRBV7-9 and TRBJ1-5, with D unresolved. V shed 4 bases and J shed 1 base, with 11 bases lying between them. The germline CDR1 and CDR2 sequences are SEHNR and FQNEAQ (reference sequence). The CDR3 sequence is 15 residues long. CDR3 loop: CASSWGSGSNQPQHF. The CDR3 DNA follows: TGTGCCAGCAGCTGGGGATCGGGGAGCAATCAGCCCCAGCATTTT.

In this sample, this clone turned up a few times. V is TRBV10-3 and J is TRBJ2-7; 10 bases align to TRBD1. Trimming removed 6 bases from V and 5 bases from J; junction bases left unmatched: 7. The CDR3 has 14 residues. Germline lookup yields CDR1 ENHRY and CDR2 SYGVKD. DNA for the CDR3: TGTGCCATCAGGGGCGGGACAGGGGAGGACGAGCAGTACTTC. Its translation is CAIRGGTGEDEQYF.

V usage is TRBV28 and J usage is TRBJ2-2, with D tentatively TRBD2 (5 bases). Germline CDR1 and CDR2: MDHEN and SYDVKM. There are 12 residues in the CDR3. Trimming took 6 bases from V and 7 from J, leaving 9 bases between them. The DNA for the CDR3 is TGTGCCAGCAGGGGAGTTTTCGGGGAGCTGTTTTTT. Amino acid sequence: CASRGVFGELFF.

The CDR3 loop reads CASSLSGTGDSGNTIYF. In DNA, the CDR3 is TGTGCCAGCAGTTTATCCGGGACAGGGGACTCTGGAAACACCATATATTTT. The chain uses TRBV28 and TRBJ1-3, with 10 bases identical to TRBD1. With 1 base clipped from V and 0 bases from J, the junction kept 3 bases outside the gene matches. CDR3 length equals 17 residues. Germline CDR1 reads MDHEN; CDR2 reads SYDVKM.

CDR3 loop: CASTPENEQYF. Here the CDR3 DNA reads TGTGCCAGCACCCCCGAGAACGAGCAGTACTTC. The chain couples TRBV11-2 to TRBJ2-7, with unresolved D. The CDR3 is made up of 11 amino acids. The ends were cut back, 7 bases at V and 5 bases at J, with 9 bases in the middle. The germline V gene encodes CDR1 SGHAT and CDR2 FQNNGV.

The chain employs TRBV2 and TRBJ2-5; 9 bases match TRBD1. Looked up from germline, CDR1 is SNHLY and CDR2 is FYNNEI. V gave up 10 bases and J gave up 3 bases; unmatched junction bases: 9. CDR3 length: 14 residues. CDR3 DNA sequence: TGTGCCACCACTCCCGGGACAGGGAAAGAGACCCAGTACTTC. This translates into CATTPGTGKETQYF.

J is TRBJ2-7 and V is TRBV19; TRBD1 matches at 9 bases. CDR1 LNHDA and CDR2 SQIVND come from the germline V gene (reference sequence). The ends lost 3 bases at V and 4 bases at J; junction bases unmatched: 7. The CDR3 runs to 15 residues. This CDR3 is CASSIYGTGNYEQYF. Here the CDR3 DNA reads TGTGCCAGTAGTATCTATGGGACAGGGAATTACGAGCAGTACTTC.